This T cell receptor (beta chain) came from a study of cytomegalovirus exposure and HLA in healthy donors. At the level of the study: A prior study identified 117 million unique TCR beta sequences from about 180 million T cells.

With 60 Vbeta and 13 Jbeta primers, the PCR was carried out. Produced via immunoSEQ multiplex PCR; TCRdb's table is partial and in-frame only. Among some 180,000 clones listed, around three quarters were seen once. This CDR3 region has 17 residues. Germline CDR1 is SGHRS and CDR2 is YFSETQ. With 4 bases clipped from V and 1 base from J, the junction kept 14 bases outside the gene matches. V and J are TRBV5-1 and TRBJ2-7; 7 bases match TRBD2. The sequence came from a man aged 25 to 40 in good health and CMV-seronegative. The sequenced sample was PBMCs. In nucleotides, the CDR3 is TGCGCCAGCAGCGCGAATCTAGGGTGGGACTATTCCTACGAGCAGTACTTC. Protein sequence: CASSANLGWDYSYEQYF.